This T cell receptor (beta chain) was identified in a study of PD-1 blockade in classical Hodgkin lymphoma. About the study: It was nivolumab at 3 mg/kg, given intravenously every 2 weeks, that patients received.

Findings and limits, study-wide: Complete responders showed a baseline diversity that resembled the diversity of newly diagnosed patients.

The ends lost 0 bases at V and 7 bases at J; junction bases unmatched: 8. The CDR3 is 16 residues long. Germline CDR1 is SEHNR and CDR2 is FQNEAQ (reference sequence). Some clones are missing from TCRdb's copy, which holds only in-frame ones; the method was immunoSEQ multiplex PCR. The table has 26,000 or so clones, 60% to 85% seen once. On this clone: Its antigen is as yet unknown.

No patient escaped relapse after autologous stem cell transplantation, and brentuximab vedotin exposure varied. With magnetic negative selection, CD4+ T cells were purified from PBMCs that had been thawed. Best responses fell into complete response, partial response or progressive disease. The chain recombines TRBV7-9 with TRBJ2-1; TRBD2 agrees at 8 bases. The specimen was CD4+ T cells from blood, collected at baseline. This TCR was sampled from a human donor with classical Hodgkin lymphoma. In nucleotides, the CDR3 is TGTGCCAGCAGCTTAGCGGAAAGCGGGGGCCCTAATGAGCAGTTCTTC. It translates to CASSLAESGGPNEQFF.